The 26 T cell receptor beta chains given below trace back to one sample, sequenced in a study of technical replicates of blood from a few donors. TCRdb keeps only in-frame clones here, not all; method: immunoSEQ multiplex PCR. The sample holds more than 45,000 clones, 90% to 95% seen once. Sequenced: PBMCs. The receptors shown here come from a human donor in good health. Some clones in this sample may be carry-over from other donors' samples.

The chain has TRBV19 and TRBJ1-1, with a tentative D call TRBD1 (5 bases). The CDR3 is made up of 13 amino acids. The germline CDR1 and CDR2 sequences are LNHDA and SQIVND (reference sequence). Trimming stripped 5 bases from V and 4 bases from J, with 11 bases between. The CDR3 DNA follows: TGTGCCAGTAGTTTGGGGGGTAGCACTGAAGCTTTCTTT. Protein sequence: CASSLGGSTEAFF.

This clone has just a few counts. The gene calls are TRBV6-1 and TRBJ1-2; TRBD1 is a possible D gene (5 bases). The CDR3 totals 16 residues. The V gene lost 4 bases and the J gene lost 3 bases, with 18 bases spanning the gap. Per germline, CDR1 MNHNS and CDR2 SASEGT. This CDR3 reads CASSGRQSPGYYGYTF. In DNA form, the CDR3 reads TGTGCCAGCAGTGGACGACAGAGCCCCGGGTACTATGGCTACACCTTC.

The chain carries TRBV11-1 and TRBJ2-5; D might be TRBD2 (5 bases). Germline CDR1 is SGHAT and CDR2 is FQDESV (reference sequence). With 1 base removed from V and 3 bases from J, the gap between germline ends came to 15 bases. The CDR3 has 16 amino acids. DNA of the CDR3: TGTGCCAGCAGCTTAGGTAGCGCCTCCCGGGAAGAGACCCAGTACTTC. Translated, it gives CASSLGSASREETQYF.

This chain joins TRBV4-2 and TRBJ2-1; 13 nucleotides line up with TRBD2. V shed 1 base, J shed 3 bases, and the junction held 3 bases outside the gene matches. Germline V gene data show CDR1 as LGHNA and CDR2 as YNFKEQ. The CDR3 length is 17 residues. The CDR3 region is CASSQGTSGSFYNEQFF. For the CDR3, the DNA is TGTGCCAGCAGCCAAGGGACTAGCGGGAGTTTCTACAATGAGCAGTTCTTC.

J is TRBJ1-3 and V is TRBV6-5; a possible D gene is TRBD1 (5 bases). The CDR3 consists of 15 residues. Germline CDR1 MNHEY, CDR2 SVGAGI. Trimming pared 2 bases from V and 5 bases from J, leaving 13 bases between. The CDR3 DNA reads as TGTGCCAGCAGTTACGACCAGGGAACAAGAAACACCATATATTTT. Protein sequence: CASSYDQGTRNTIYF.

CDR3 protein: CASSKTGVDYGYTF. The CDR3 DNA follows: TGTGCCAGCAGTAAGACAGGGGTTGACTATGGCTACACCTTC. The rearrangement joins TRBV9 to TRBJ1-2; 8 nucleotides line up with TRBD1. V lost 5 bases, J lost 3 bases, and 6 bases stayed unmatched. The CDR3 sequence is 14 residues long. Germline assignment: CDR1 SGDLS and CDR2 YYNGEE.

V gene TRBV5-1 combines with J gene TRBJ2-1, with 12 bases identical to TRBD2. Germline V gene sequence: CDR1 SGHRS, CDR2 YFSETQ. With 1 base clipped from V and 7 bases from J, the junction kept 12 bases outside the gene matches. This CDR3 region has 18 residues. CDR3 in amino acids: CASSLMASGRANQNEQFF. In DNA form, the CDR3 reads TGCGCCAGCAGCTTGATGGCTAGCGGGAGGGCCAATCAGAATGAGCAGTTCTTC.

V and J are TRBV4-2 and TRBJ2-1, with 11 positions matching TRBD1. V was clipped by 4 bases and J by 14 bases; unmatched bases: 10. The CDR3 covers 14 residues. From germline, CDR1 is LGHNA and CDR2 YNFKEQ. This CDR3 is CASSREGQGASEFF. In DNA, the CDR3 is TGTGCCAGCAGCCGGGAAGGACAGGGGGCAAGCGAGTTCTTC.

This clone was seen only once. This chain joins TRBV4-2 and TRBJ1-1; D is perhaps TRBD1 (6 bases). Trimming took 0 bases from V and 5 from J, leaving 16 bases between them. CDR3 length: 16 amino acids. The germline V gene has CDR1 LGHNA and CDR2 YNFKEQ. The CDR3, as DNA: TGTGCCAGCAGCCAAGATGAGGGATCAGGGGCAACTGAAGCTTTCTTT. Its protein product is CASSQDEGSGATEAFF.

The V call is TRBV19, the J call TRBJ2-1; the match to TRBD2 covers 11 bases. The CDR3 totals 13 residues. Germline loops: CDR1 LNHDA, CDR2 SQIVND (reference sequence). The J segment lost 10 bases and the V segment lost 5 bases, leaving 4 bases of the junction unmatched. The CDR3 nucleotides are TGTGCCAGTAGTGTGACTAGCGGGAACGAGCAGTTCTTC. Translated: CASSVTSGNEQFF.

CDR3 DNA: TGTGCCAGCTCACCCTATGTACCCTCCTATAATTCACCCCTCCACTTT. Encoded protein: CASSPYVPSYNSPLHF. The V and J genes are TRBV18 and TRBJ1-6; the D is unclear. The V gene's germline CDR1 is KGHSH and CDR2 LQKENI. This CDR3 has 16 residues. Trimming shortened V by 3 bases and J by 0 bases, and 9 bases separated the two germline ends.

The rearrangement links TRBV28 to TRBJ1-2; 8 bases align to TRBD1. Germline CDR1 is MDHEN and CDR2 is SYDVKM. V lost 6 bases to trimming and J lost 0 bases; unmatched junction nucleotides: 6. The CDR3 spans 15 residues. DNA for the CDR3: TGTGCCAGCAGGGGACAGGATATTACTAACTATGGCTACACCTTC. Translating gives CASRGQDITNYGYTF.

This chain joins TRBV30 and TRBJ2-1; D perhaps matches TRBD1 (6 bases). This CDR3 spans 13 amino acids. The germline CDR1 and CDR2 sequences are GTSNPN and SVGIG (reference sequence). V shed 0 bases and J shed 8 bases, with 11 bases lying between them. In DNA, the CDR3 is TGTGCCTGGAGTGTGGGGGCGTTAGATGAGCAGTTCTTC. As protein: CAWSVGALDEQFF.

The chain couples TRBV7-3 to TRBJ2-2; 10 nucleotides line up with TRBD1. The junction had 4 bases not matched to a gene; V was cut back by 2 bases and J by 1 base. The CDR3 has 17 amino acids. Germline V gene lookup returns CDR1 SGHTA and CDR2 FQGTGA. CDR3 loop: CASSLDRDRGNTGELFF. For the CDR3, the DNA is TGTGCCAGCAGCTTAGACCGGGACAGGGGGAACACCGGGGAGCTGTTTTTT.

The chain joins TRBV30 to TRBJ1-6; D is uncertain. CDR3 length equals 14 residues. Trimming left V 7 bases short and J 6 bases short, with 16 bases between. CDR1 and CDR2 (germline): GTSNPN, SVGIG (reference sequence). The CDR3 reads CASKGGAGNSPLHF. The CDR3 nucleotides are TGTGCCTCAAAAGGAGGCGCCGGTAATTCACCCCTCCACTTT.

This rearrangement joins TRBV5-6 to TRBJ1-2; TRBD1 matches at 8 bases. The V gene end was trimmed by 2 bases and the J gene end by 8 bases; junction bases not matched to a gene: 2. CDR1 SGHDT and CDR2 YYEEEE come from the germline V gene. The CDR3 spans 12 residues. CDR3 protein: CASSFGQGGYTF. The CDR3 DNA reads TGTGCCAGCAGCTTTGGACAGGGCGGCTACACCTTC.

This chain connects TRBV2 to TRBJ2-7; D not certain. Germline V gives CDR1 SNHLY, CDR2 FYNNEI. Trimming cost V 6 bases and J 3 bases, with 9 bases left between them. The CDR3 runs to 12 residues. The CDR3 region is CASSAAGYEQYF. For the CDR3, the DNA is TGTGCCAGCAGCGCGGCTGGCTACGAGCAGTACTTC.

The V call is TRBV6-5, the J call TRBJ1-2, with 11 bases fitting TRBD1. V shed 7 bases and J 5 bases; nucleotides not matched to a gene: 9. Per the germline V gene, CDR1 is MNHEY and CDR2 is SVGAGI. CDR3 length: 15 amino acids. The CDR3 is CASTLGQGVWYGYTF. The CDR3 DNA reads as TGTGCCAGCACCCTGGGACAGGGGGTGTGGTATGGCTACACCTTC.

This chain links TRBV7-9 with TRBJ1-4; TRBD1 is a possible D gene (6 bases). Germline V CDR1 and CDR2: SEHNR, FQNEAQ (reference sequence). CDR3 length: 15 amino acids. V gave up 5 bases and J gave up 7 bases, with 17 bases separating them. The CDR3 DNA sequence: TGTGCCAGCAGCAACAACAGGGAAAACAGTGAAAAACTGTTTTTT. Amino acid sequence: CASSNNRENSEKLFF.

CDR3 DNA sequence: TGCGCCAGCAGTGGCTACAGGCGCTCCTATGGCTACACCTTC. Translated: CASSGYRRSYGYTF. The rearrangement joins TRBV10-2 to TRBJ1-2; maybe TRBD1 (5 bases). V lost 4 bases to trimming and J lost 4 bases, with 13 bases between them. This CDR3 has 14 amino acids. Looked up from germline, CDR1 is WSHSY and CDR2 is SAAADI.

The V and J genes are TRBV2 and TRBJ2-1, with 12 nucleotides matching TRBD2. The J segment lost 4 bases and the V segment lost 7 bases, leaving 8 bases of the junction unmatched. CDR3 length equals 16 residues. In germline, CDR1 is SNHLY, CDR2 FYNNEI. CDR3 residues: CASNRLAGGSYNEQFF. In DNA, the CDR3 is TGTGCCAGCAATAGGCTAGCGGGAGGGTCATACAATGAGCAGTTCTTC.

The CDR3 bases are TGTGCCAGCAGTTATTGTGGGGGGGGGCTAGGGTCACCCCTCCACTTT. The encoded protein is CASSYCGGGLGSPLHF. The chain has TRBV6-9 and TRBJ1-6, with D possibly TRBD1 on 6 matching bases. The ends were cut back, 1 base at V and 10 bases at J, with 17 bases in the middle. Germline lookup yields CDR1 MNHGY and CDR2 SVAAGI. This CDR3 has 16 residues.

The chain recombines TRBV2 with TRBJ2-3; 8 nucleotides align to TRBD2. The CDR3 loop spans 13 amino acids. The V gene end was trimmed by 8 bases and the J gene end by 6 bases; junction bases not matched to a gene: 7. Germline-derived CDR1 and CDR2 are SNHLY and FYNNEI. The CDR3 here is CASGGSGSDTQYF. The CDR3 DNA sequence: TGTGCCAGCGGAGGGAGCGGGAGTGATACGCAGTATTTT.

CDR3 coding DNA: TGTGCCAGCCCTCCGGGACTAACCTACGAGCAGTACTTC. Its protein product is CASPPGLTYEQYF. The genes are TRBV25-1 and TRBJ2-7; 7 positions agree with TRBD2. The trim removed 8 bases at V and 2 bases at J, leaving 6 bases unmatched. Germline assignment: CDR1 MGHDK and CDR2 SYGVNS. CDR3 length: 13 residues.

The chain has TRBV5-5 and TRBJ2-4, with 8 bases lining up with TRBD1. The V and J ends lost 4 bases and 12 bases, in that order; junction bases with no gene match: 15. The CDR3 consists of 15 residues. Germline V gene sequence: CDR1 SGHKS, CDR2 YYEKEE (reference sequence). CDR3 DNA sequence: TGTGCCAGCAGCCCCGCCCAGGGACAGGTATCCCCTCAGTACTTC. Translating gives CASSPAQGQVSPQYF.

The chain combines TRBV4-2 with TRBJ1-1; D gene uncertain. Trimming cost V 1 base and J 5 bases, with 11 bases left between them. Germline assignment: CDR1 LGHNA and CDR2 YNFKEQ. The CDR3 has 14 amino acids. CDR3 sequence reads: CASSQATATTEAFF. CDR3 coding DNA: TGTGCCAGCAGCCAAGCCACCGCGACAACTGAAGCTTTCTTT.